This T cell receptor beta chain was observed in a study of blood T cell repertoires in COVID-19. Study background: Sites in the United States, Italy and Spain provided acute and convalescent COVID-19 samples.

Using immunoSEQ multiplex PCR, the repertoire was profiled, and TCRdb retains in-frame clones only, with some absent. The sample includes some 350,000 clones, under 95% of them seen just once. CDR1 is MRHNA, CDR2 SNTAGT, per germline. The CDR3 is made up of 19 amino acids. Trimming took off 4 bases at V and 4 bases at J, with 26 bases between the two ends. The specimen was peripheral blood. This receptor was identified in a woman aged 18-35 years who had recovered from COVID-19. The genes are TRBV6-4 and TRBJ1-5; weak D call: TRBD1 (5 bases). The CDR3 reads CASSVPVDKFARRNQPQHF. Written as DNA, the CDR3 is TGTGCCAGCAGTGTGCCCGTGGACAAATTCGCAAGAAGGAATCAGCCCCAGCATTTT.